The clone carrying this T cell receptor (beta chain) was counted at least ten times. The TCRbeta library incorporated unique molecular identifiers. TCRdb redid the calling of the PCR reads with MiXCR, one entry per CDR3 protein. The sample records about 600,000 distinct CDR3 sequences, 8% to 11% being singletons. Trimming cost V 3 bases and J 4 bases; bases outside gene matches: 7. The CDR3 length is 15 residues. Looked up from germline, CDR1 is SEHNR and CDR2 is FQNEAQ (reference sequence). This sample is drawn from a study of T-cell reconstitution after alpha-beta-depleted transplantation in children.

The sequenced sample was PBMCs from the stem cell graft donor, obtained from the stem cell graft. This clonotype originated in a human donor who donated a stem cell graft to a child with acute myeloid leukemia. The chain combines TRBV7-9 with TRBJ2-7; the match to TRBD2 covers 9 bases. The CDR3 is CASSLGSGRSYEQYF. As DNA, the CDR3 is TGTGCCAGCAGCTTGGGTAGCGGGAGAAGTTACGAGCAGTACTTC.